Listed below are T cell receptor beta chains from one sample, sequenced in a study of blood T cell repertoires in COVID-19. Sequenced by immunoSEQ multiplex PCR; TCRdb stores in-frame clones only, minus some. The sample has over 100,000 clones; roughly 88% are singletons. Material: peripheral blood. The receptors were gathered from a man aged 50-60 years with acute or convalescent COVID-19. The CDR3 runs from the conserved cysteine through the conserved F or W. D genes are given only for firm matches. A row's size may be missing; if present it is once, few, many or a size class.

TRBD1 - TRBJ2-7 TRBV7-7 13 CASSRDRGNEQYF
TRBD1 - TRBJ2-7 TRBV6-5 13 CASSWTGGLEQYF
- - TRBJ2-1 TRBV5-6 12 CASSLVSGPGFF
TRBD1 - TRBJ2-1 TRBV2 16 CASSVGQAVSYNEQFF
TRBD1 once TRBJ2-1 TRBV28 16 CASTSGLDRGYNEQFF
TRBD1 - TRBJ1-1 TRBV7-8 15 CASSRRDRGTGEAFF
- once TRBJ2-3 TRBV2 15 CASRRLAERTDTQYF
- once TRBJ1-1 TRBV15 13 CATSRSMNTEAFF
- - TRBJ1-1 TRBV5-1 13 CASSATPNTEAFF
TRBD1 - TRBJ1-1 TRBV5-1 15 CASSPRQGGDAEAFF
- - TRBJ2-7 TRBV5-5 12 CASSSAGYEQYF
- - TRBJ1-6 TRBV5-1 13 CASRPGTSELLHF
- - TRBJ2-3 TRBV5-1 15 CASSSEPGTPDTQYF
TRBD1 - TRBJ1-3 TRBV24-1 21 CATGGMEMAGGFLCIGNTIYF
- - TRBJ1-1 TRBV24-1 13 CATSGPVGTEAFF
- - TRBJ1-1 TRBV7-8 11 CASSLYTEAFF
- once TRBJ2-3 TRBV11-2 12 CASSLRQNTQYF
- - TRBJ1-2 TRBV28 14 CASSLKQTTYGYTF
TRBD2 - TRBJ2-3 TRBV11-2 15 CASSLEGSGVYTQYF
TRBD1 - TRBJ1-2 TRBV10-2 15 CASSEWQPGQAGYTF
- - TRBJ1-2 TRBV4-2 13 CASSQLQASGYTF
TRBD2 - TRBJ2-1 TRBV6-5 15 CASSHERGSYNEQFF
- once TRBJ1-2 TRBV2 17 CASSPSSHPFLNYGYTF
- once TRBJ1-1 TRBV5-1 13 CASSFRENTEAFF
- - TRBJ2-5 TRBV9 11 CASSSEETQYF
- - TRBJ1-5 TRBV24-1 15 CATSEGEGSNQPQHF
TRBD2 - TRBJ2-5 TRBV3-1/TRBV3-2 15 CASSQGLAGVETQYF
TRBD1 - TRBJ2-3 TRBV5-1 12 CASSLGGQLLNF